A selection of T cell receptor beta chains follows, all from one sample in a study of cytomegalovirus exposure and HLA in healthy donors. TCRdb's table, derived via immunoSEQ multiplex PCR, lists solely in-frame clones and lacks some. The table has approximately 150,000 clones, under 70% seen once. Sequencing was done on a sample of PBMCs. These receptors were collected from a woman aged 25 to 45 in good health and CMV-seropositive. CDR3s leave out the opening cysteine and the closing phenylalanine or tryptophan. Each record gives: D gene, J gene, V gene, clone size, CDR3 protein. The D gene is left open where the match is weak. The listing skips clone size in some rows; elsewhere it reads once, few, many or a size class.

-	TRBJ1-1	TRBV15	few	ATSSQNTEAF
-	TRBJ1-2	TRBV7-2	-	ASSFVTLLRDGPYGYT
-	TRBJ2-7	TRBV6-5	many	ASLGRSTYEQY
-	TRBJ2-6	TRBV4-1	-	ASSQGLALSGANVLT
TRBD1	TRBJ2-7	TRBV5-4	-	ASSSGTGVGTYEQY
-	TRBJ2-5	TRBV5-6	few	ASSIQGLGATWSQY
-	TRBJ1-3	TRBV9	-	ASSVIQGLSGNTIY
TRBD1	TRBJ1-5	TRBV6-1	-	ASSRDRGFNQPQH
-	TRBJ1-2	TRBV6-5	few	ASSYGATDGYT
TRBD2	TRBJ2-3	TRBV6-4	-	ASSEGLATDTQY
TRBD1	TRBJ1-2	TRBV4-1	-	ASSSGRTGGAFGGYT
TRBD1	TRBJ2-1	TRBV5-5	few	ASSFYLDRIYNEQF
-	TRBJ1-2	TRBV18	-	ASSPNYGELDGYT
-	TRBJ1-5	TRBV7-9	few	ASSGTGTPYNQPQH
-	TRBJ2-5	TRBV6-1	-	ASSEAPAGTREQY
-	TRBJ2-1	TRBV11-3	few	ASSLVRDYEQF